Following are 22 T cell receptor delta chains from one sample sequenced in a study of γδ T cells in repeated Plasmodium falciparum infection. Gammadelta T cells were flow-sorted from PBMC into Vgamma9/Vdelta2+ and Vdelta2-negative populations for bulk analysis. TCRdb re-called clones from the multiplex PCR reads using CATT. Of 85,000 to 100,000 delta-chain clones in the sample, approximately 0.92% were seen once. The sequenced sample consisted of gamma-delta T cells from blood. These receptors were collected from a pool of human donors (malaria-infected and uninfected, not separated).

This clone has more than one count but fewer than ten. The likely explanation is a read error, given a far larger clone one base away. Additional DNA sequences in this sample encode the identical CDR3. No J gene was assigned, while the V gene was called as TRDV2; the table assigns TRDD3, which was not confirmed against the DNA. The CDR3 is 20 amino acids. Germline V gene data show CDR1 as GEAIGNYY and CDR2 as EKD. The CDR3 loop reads CACDKVLGDTSSWDTRQMFF. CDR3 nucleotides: TGTGCCTGTGACAAAGTACTGGGGGATACGAGCTCCTGGGACACCCGACAAATGTTTTTC.

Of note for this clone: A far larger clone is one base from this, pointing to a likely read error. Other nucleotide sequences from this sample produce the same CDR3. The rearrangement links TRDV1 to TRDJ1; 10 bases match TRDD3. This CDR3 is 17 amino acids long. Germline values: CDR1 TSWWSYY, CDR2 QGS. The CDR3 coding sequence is TGTGCTCTTGCGACTCTCCTACGGGGGATACGATCCGACAAACTCATCTTT. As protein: CALATLLRGIRSDKLIF.

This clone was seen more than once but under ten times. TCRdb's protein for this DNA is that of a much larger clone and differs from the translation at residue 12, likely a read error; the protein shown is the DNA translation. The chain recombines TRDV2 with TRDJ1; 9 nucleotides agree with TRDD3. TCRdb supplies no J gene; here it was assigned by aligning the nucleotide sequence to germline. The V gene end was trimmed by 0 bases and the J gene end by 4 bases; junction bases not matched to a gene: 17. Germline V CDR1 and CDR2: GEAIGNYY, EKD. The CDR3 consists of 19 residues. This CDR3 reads CACDTGGYWGTLGIDKLIF. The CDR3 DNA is TGTGCCTGTGACACCGGGGGGTACTGGGGGACCCTGGGGATCGATAAACTCATCTTT.

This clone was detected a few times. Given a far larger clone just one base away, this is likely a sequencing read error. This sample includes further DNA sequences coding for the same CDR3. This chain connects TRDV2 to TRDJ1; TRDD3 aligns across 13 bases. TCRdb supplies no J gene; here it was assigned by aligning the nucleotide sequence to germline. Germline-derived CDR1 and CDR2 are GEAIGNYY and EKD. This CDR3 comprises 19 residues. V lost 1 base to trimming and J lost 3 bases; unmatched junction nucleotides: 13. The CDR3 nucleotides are TGTGCCTGTGACACGGTTCTACTGGGGGATACGCTGTACTCCGATAAACTCATCTTT. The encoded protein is CACDTVLLGDTLYSDKLIF.

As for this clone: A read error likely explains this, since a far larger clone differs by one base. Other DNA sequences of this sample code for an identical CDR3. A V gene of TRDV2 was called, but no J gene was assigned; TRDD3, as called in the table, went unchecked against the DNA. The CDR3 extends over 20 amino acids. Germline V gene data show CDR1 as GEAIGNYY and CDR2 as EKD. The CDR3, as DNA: TGTGCCTGTGACACCATCCTGGCCAGCCCCCAAAACTACTACGGCGATAAACTCATATTT. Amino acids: CACDTILASPQNYYGDKLIF.

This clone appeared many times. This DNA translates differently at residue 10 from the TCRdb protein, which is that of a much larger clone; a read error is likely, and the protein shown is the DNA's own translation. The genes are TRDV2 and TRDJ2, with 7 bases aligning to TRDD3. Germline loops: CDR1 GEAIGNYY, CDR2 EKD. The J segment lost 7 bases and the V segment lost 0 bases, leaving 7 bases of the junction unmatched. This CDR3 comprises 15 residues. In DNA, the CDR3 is TGTGCCTGTGACACCGGGGGATCGGAAGAAGCACAACTCTTCTTT. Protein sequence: CACDTGGSEEAQLFF.

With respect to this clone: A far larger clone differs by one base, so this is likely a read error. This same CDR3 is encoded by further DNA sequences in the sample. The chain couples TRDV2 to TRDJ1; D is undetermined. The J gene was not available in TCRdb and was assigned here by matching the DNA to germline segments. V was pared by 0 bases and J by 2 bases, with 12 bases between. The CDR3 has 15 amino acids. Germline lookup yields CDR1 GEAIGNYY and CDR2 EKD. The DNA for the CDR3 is TGTGCCTGTGACACCGCATCCCGTAATACCGATAAACTCATCTTT. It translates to CACDTASRNTDKLIF.

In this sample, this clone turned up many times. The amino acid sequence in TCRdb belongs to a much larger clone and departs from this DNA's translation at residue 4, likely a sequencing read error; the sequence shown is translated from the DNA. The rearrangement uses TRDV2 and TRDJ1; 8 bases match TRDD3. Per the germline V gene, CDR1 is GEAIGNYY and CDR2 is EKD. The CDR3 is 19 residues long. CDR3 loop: CACGTDYWGAGPYTDKLIF. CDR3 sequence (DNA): TGTGCCTGTGGCACCGACTACTGGGGGGCCGGGCCTTACACCGATAAACTCATCTTT.

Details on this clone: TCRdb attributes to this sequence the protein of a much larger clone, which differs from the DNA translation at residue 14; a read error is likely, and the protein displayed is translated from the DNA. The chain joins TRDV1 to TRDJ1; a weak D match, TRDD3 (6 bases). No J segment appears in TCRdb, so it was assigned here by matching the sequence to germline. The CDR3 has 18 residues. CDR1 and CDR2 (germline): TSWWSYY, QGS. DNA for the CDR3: TGTGCTCTTGGGGAACTGGCATGCCGGGGGACTAACACCAATAAACTCATCTTT. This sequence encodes CALGELACRGTNTNKLIF.

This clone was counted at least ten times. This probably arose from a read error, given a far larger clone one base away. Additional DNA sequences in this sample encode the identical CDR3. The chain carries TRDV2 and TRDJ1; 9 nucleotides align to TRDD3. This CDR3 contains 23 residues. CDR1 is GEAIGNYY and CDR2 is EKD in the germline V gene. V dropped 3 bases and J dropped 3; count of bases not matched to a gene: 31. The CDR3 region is CACDLRHLENLLGDTPRSDKLIF. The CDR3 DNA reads TGTGCCTGTGACCTCCGCCATCTAGAGAATTTACTGGGGGACACACCCCGCTCCGATAAACTCATCTTT.

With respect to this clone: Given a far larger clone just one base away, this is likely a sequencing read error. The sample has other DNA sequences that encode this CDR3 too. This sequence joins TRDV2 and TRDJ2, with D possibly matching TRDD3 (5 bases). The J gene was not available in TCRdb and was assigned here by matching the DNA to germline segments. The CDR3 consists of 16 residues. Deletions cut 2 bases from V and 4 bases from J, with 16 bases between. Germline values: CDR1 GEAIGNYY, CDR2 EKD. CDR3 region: CACDIIGVGETAQLFF. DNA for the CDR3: TGTGCCTGTGACATAATTGGGGTGGGTGAGACAGCACAACTCTTCTTT.

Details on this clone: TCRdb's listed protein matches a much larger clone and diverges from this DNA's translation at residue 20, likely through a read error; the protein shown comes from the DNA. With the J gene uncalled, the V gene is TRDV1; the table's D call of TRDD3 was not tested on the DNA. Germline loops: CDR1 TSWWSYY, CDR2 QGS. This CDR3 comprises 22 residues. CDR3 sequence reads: CALGELTPRKFSKDPLPDKRIF. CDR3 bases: TGTGCTCTTGGGGAACTTACCCCCCGTAAGTTCAGTAAGGATCCTCTTCCCGATAAACGCATCTTT.

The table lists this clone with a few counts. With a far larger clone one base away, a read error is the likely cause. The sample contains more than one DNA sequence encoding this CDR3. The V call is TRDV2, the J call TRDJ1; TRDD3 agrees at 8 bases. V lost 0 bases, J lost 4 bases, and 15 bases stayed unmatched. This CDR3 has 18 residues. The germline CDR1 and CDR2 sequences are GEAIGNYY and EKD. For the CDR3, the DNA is TGTGCCTGTGACACCGTGGTTAATAGGAACGGGGGATACGATAAACTCATCTTT. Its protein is CACDTVVNRNGGYDKLIF.

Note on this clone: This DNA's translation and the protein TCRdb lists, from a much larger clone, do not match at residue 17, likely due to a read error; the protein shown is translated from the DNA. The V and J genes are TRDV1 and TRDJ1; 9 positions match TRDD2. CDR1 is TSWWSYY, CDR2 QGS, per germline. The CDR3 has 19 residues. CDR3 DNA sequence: TGTGCTCTTGGGGACGCAGGCCTTCCTACGTCTCCCCGAGTGGGTAAATTCATCTTT. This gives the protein CALGDAGLPTSPRVGKFIF.

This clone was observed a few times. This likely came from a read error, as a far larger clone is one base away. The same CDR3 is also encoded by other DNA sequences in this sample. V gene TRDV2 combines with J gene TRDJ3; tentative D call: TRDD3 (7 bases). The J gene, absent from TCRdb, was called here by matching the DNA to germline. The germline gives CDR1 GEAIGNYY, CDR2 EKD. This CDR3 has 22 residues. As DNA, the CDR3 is TGCGCCTGTGATCGGATTCCTAAACTGGGGATAGACGGGTCCTGGGACACCCGACAGATGTTTTTC. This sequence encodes CACDRIPKLGIDGSWDTRQMFF.

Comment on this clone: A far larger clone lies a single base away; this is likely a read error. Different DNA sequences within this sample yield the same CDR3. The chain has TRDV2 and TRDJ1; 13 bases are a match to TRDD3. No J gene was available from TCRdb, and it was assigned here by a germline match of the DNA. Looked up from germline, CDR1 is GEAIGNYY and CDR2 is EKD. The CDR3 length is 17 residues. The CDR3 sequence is CACDTRILGDTRSKLIF. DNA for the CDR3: TGTGCCTGCGACACTCGGATACTGGGGGATACGCGGAGTAAACTCATCTTT.

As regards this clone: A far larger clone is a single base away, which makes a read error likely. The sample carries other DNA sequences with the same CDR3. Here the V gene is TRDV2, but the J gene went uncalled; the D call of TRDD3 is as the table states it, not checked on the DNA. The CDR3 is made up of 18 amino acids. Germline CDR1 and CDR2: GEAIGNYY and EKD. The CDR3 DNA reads TGTGCCTGTGACACCGTCGCTGGCCCTGGGGGGCACACCGATAAGCTCATCTTT. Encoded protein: CACDTVAGPGGHTDKLIF.

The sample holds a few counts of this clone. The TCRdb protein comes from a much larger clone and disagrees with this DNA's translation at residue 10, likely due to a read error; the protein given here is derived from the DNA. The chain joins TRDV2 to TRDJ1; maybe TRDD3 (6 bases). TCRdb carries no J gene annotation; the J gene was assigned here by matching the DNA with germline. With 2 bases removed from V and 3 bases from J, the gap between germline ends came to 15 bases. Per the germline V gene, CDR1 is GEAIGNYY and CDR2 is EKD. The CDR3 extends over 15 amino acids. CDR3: CACDSLGGYADKLIF. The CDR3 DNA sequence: TGTGCCTGTGACAGCTTGGGGGGCTACGCCGATAAACTCATCTTT.

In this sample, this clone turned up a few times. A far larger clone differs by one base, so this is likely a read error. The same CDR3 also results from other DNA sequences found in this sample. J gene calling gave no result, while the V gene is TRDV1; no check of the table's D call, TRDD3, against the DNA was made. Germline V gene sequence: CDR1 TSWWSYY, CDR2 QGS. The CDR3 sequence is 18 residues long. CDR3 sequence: CALIPTLGDTPYTDKLIF. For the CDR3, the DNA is TGTGCTCTTATTCCTACGCTGGGGGATACCCCGTACACCGATAAACTCATCTTC.

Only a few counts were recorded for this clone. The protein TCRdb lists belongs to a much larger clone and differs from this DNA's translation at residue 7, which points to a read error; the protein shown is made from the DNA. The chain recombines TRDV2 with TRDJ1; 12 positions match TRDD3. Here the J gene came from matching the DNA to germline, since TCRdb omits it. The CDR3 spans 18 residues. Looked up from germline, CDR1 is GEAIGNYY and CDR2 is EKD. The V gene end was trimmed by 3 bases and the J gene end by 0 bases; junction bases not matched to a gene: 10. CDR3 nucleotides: TGTGCCTGTGACCGCTGCGGACTGGGGGATACTTACACCGATAAACTCATCTTT. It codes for CACDRCGLGDTYTDKLIF.

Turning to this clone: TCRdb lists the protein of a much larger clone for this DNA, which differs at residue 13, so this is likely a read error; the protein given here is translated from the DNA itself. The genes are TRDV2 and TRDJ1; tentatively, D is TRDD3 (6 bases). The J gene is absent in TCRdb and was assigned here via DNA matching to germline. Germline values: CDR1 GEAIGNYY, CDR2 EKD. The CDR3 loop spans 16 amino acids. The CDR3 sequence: CACDTATSTGTDRLIF. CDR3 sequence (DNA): TGTGCCTGTGACACCGCCACCTCTACTGGGACCGATAGACTCATCTTT.

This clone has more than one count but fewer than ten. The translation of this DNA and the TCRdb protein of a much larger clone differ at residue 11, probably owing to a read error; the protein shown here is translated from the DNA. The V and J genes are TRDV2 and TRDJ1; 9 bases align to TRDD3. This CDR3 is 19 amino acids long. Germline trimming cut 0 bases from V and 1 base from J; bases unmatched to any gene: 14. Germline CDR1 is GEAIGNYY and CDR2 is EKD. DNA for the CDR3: TGTGCCTGTGACACCGTGCGGTTGGGGGATATGCAGTCCACCGATAAACTCATCTTT. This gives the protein CACDTVRLGDMQSTDKLIF.